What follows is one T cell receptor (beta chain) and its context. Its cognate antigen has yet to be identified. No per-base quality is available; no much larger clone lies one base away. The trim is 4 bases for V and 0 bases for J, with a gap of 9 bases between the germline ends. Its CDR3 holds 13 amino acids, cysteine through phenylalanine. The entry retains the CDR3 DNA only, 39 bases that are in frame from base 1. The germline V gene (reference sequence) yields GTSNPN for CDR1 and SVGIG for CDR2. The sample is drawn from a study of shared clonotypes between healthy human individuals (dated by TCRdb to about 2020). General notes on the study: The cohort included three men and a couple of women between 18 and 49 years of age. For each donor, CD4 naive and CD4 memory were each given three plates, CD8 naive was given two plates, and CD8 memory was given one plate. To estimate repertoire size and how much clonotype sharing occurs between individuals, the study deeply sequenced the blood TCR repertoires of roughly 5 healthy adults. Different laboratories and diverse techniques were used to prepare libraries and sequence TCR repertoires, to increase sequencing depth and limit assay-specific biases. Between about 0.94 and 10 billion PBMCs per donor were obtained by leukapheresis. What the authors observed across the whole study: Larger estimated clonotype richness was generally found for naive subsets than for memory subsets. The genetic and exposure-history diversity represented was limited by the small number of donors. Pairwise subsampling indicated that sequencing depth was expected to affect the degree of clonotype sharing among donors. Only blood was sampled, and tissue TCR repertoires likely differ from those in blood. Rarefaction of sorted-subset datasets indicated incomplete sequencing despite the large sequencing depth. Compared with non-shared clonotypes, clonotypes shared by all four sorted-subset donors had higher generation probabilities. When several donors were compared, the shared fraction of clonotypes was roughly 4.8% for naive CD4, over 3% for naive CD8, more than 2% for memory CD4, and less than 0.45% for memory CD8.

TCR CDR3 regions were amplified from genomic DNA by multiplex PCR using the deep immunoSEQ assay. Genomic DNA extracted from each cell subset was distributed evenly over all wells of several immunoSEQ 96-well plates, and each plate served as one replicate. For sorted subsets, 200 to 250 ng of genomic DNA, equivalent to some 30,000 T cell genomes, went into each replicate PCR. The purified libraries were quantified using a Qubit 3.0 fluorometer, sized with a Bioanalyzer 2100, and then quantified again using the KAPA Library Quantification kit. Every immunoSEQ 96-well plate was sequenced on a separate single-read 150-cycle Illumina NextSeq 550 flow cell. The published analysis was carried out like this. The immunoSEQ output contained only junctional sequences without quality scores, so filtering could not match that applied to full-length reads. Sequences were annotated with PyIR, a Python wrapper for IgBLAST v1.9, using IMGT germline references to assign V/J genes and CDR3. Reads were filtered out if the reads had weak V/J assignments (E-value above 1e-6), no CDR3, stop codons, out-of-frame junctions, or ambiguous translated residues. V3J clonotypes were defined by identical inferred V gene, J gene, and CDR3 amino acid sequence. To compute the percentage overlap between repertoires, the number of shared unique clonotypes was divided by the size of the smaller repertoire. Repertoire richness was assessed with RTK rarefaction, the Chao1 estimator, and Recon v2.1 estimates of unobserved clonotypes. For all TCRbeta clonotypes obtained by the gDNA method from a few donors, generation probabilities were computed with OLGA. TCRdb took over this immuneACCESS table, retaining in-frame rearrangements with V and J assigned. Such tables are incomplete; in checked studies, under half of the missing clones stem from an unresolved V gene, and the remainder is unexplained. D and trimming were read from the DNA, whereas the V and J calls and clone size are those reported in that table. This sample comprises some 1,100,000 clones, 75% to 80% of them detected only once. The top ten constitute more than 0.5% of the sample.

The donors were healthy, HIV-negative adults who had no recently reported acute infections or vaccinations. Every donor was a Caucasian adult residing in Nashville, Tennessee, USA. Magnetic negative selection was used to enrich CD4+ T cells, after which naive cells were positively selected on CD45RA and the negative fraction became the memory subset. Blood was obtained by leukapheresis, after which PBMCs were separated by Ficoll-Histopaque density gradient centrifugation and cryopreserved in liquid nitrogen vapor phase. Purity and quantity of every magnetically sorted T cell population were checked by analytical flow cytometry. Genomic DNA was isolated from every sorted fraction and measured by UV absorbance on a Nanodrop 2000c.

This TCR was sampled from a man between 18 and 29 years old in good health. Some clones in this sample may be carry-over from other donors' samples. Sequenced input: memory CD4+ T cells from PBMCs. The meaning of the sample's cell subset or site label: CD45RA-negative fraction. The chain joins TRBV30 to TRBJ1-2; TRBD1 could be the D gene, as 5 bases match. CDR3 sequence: CAWTEGSNYGYTF. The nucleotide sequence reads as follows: TGTGCCTGGACAGAGGGGTCTAACTATGGCTACACCTTC.